This is a list of T cell receptor beta chains from one sample in a study of blood T cell repertoires in COVID-19. Generated by immunoSEQ multiplex PCR, the TCRdb table keeps only in-frame clones and is missing some. The sample holds 170,000 or so clones, around 87% seen once. Sequencing was carried out using peripheral blood. These TCRs come from a man aged 40-49 years with active or convalescent COVID-19. CDR3s include the opening cysteine and the closing phenylalanine or tryptophan. D genes are given only for firm matches. Size tells how often a clone was seen (once, few, many) or the class of an expanded clone, and some rows leave it out.

j_call v_call clone_size d_call cdr3_aa cdr3_nt
TRBJ1-1 TRBV14 . . CASSGGHPLEAFF TGTGCCAGCAGCGGGGGACACCCACTTGAAGCTTTCTTT
TRBJ1-1 TRBV11-2 . . CASDPWGGGETEAFF TGTGCCAGTGACCCGTGGGGGGGCGGGGAGACTGAAGCTTTCTTT
TRBJ1-5 TRBV4-1 . . CASSQGHLQGRYNNQPQHF TGCGCCAGCAGCCAAGGCCACTTACAGGGAAGGTATAACAATCAGCCCCAGCATTTT
TRBJ1-1 TRBV29-1 . TRBD1 CSVEDWARQGITEAFF TGCAGCGTTGAAGATTGGGCCCGACAGGGGATCACTGAAGCTTTCTTT
TRBJ1-2 TRBV19 . . CASSIFNNYGYTF TGTGCCAGTAGTATCTTTAATAACTATGGCTACACCTTC
TRBJ1-1 TRBV7-3 . TRBD1 CASSSGTGGTEAFF TGTGCCAGCAGCTCCGGGACAGGGGGGACTGAAGCTTTCTTT
TRBJ2-7 TRBV29-1 . . CSARRDYEQYF TGCAGCGCCCGCCGGGATTACGAGCAGTACTTC
TRBJ1-6 TRBV5-1 . TRBD1 CASSPWDRESLNSPLHF TGCGCCAGCAGCCCCTGGGACAGGGAATCTCTTAATTCACCCCTCCACTTT
TRBJ2-5 TRBV6-5 . . CATRSIQETQYF TGTGCCACCCGTAGCATTCAAGAGACCCAGTACTTC
TRBJ1-2 TRBV6-5 . . CASSYGGEDGYTF TGTGCCAGCAGTTACGGAGGAGAGGATGGCTACACCTTC
TRBJ2-3 TRBV12-5 . . CASGFGGTPDTQYF TGTGCTAGTGGTTTCGGAGGGACCCCAGATACGCAGTATTTT
TRBJ2-2 TRBV18 . . CASSPADGQNTGELFF TGTGCCAGCTCACCCGCGGACGGACAGAACACCGGGGAGCTGTTTTTT
TRBJ1-6 TRBV6-2/TRBV6-3 . . CASSQIRDNSPLHF TGTGCCAGCAGCCAGATCAGGGATAATTCACCCCTCCACTTT
TRBJ1-2 TRBV4-2 . TRBD1 CASSQDGRDRRGNYGYTF TGTGCCAGCAGCCAAGATGGAAGGGACAGGCGGGGTAACTATGGCTACACCTTC
TRBJ2-5 TRBV19 . . CASSIAGNQETQYF TGTGCCAGTAGTATAGCGGGGAACCAAGAGACCCAGTACTTC
TRBJ2-6 TRBV27 . . CASRIGAGANVLTF TGTGCCAGCCGAATAGGGGCTGGGGCCAACGTCCTGACTTTC
TRBJ1-4 TRBV9 once . CASSRYGQSTNEKLFF TGTGCCAGCAGCCGATATGGACAGTCAACTAATGAAAAACTGTTTTTT
TRBJ1-4 TRBV27 once . CASSLGGAANEKLFF TGTGCCAGCAGTTTAGGGGGGGCTGCTAATGAAAAACTGTTTTTT
TRBJ2-1 TRBV21-1 . . CTSGTSGGLSSYNEQFF TGTACCTCCGGGACTAGCGGGGGGCTAAGCTCCTACAATGAGCAGTTCTTC
TRBJ1-6 TRBV4-2 . TRBD1 CASSQVGTGANSPLHF TGTGCCAGCAGCCAAGTGGGGACAGGGGCGAATTCACCCCTCCACTTT
TRBJ1-2 TRBV6-5 . TRBD1 CASSSTGQTNYGYTF TGTGCCAGCAGTTCCACGGGACAGACTAACTATGGCTACACCTTC
TRBJ1-2 TRBV7-2 . TRBD1 CASSLGQVYGYTF TGTGCCAGCAGCCTGGGACAGGTCTATGGCTACACCTTC
TRBJ2-1 TRBV30 . TRBD2 CAWSLTSGAFNEQFF TGTGCCTGGAGTCTTACTAGCGGGGCGTTCAATGAGCAGTTCTTC
TRBJ1-1 TRBV5-1 . . CASREGPNTEAFF TGCGCCAGCAGGGAGGGGCCGAACACTGAAGCTTTCTTT
TRBJ2-7 TRBV2 . . CASSYFYEQYF TGTGCCAGCAGTTATTTCTACGAGCAGTACTTC
TRBJ2-5 TRBV18 . TRBD1 CASSPPEWTGAEGETQYF TGTGCCAGCTCACCACCGGAGTGGACAGGGGCTGAGGGGGAGACCCAGTACTTC
TRBJ2-5 TRBV27 . TRBD1 CASSLVAGTARQETQYF TGTGCCAGCAGTTTAGTGGCCGGGACAGCGAGACAAGAGACCCAGTACTTC
TRBJ2-2 TRBV9 . TRBD1 CASSETGGINTGELFF TGTGCCAGCAGCGAGACAGGGGGTATAAACACCGGGGAGCTGTTTTTT
TRBJ2-5 TRBV9 . TRBD2 CASSAGLAGVPQYF TGTGCCAGCAGCGCTGGACTAGCGGGGGTCCCCCAGTACTTC
TRBJ2-7 TRBV6-1 . . CASGETASYEQYF TGTGCCAGCGGTGAGACAGCGTCCTACGAGCAGTACTTC
TRBJ2-4 TRBV2 . TRBD1 CASSEGRGAKNIQYF TGTGCCAGCAGTGAAGGCAGGGGGGCCAAAAACATTCAGTACTTC
TRBJ2-1 TRBV19 . . CDQGGRDEQFF TGTGACCAAGGGGGGAGGGATGAGCAGTTCTTC
TRBJ2-2 TRBV28 . . CASIRRQGLTTGELFF TGTGCCAGCATCCGGCGGCAGGGGTTGACCACCGGGGAGCTGTTTTTT
TRBJ2-2 TRBV1 once . CTSRQGGITGELFF TGCACCAGCAGACAGGGGGGAATCACCGGGGAGCTGTTTTTT
TRBJ1-1 TRBV3-1/TRBV3-2 . TRBD1 CASSQKGQGDTEAFF TGTGCCAGCAGCCAGAAGGGACAGGGAGACACTGAAGCTTTCTTT
TRBJ2-7 TRBV28 . TRBD2 CASSSSAGGTYEQYF TGTGCCAGCAGTTCCTCGGCGGGGGGAACCTACGAGCAGTACTTC
TRBJ2-3 TRBV7-2 . . CASSLSSQGSDTQYF TGTGCCAGCAGCTTGAGTTCTCAGGGGTCAGATACGCAGTATTTT
TRBJ2-1 TRBV28 . TRBD1 CASSLSAFDRARNEQFF TGTGCCAGCAGTTTATCCGCATTCGACAGGGCAAGGAATGAGCAGTTCTTC
TRBJ1-5 TRBV9 . . CASSVLSGGAQHF TGTGCCAGCAGCGTACTGAGTGGCGGGGCCCAGCATTTT
TRBJ1-6 TRBV6-2/TRBV6-3 . . CASSTYGGRSYNSPLHF TGTGCCAGCAGTACTTATGGTGGGCGCTCCTATAATTCACCCCTCCACTTT
TRBJ2-7 TRBV2 . . CASSEALGTIEQYF TGTGCCAGCAGTGAAGCGCTGGGGACAATTGAGCAGTACTTC
TRBJ2-1 TRBV5-4 . TRBD1 CASRPRDRANEQFF TGTGCCAGCAGGCCTCGGGACAGGGCGAATGAGCAGTTCTTC
TRBJ1-1 TRBV6-5 once TRBD1 CASSNRGINTEAFF TGTGCCAGCAGCAACAGGGGGATAAACACTGAAGCTTTCTTT
TRBJ2-2 TRBV19 . TRBD1 CASSKDRGANTGELFF TGTGCCAGTAGTAAGGACAGGGGGGCGAACACCGGGGAGCTGTTTTTT
TRBJ2-3 TRBV7-7 . TRBD2 CASSRGTSGADTQYF TGTGCTAGCAGCAGAGGGACTAGCGGGGCAGATACGCAGTATTTT
TRBJ1-1 TRBV30 . . CAWSVRVNPNTEAFF TGTGCCTGGAGTGTACGAGTGAATCCGAACACTGAAGCTTTCTTT
TRBJ2-3 TRBV6-2/TRBV6-3 . TRBD2 CASSLPERGPLQYF TGTGCCAGCAGTCTCCCGGAGCGGGGGCCTCTGCAGTATTTT
TRBJ1-6 TRBV6-2/TRBV6-3 . . CASSYGRGTYNSPLHF TGTGCCAGCAGTTACGGCAGGGGCACCTATAATTCACCCCTCCACTTT
TRBJ2-7 TRBV28 . TRBD1 CASRSPGQGRNEQYF TGTGCCAGCAGATCGCCAGGACAGGGAAGGAACGAGCAGTACTTC
TRBJ2-7 TRBV11-1 . TRBD1 CASSPTDRGPYEQYF TGTGCCAGCAGCCCGACGGACAGGGGACCCTACGAGCAGTACTTC